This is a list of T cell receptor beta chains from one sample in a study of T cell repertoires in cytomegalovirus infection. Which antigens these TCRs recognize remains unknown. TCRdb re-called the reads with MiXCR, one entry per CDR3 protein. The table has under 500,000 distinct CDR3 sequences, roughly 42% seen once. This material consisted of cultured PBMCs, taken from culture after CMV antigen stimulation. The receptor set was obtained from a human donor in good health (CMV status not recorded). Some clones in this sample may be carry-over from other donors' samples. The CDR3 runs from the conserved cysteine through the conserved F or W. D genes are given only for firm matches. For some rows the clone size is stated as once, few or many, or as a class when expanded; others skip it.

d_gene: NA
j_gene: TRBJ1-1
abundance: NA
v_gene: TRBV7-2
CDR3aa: CASSPEANTEAFF
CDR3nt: TGTGCCAGCAGTCCTGAAGCGAACACTGAAGCTTTCTTT

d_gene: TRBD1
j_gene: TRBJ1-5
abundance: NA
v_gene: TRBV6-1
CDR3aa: CASTTGGARNQPQHF
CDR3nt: TGTGCCAGCACGACAGGGGGCGCGAGAAATCAGCCCCAGCATTTT

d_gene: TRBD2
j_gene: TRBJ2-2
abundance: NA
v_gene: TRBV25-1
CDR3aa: CASKGTNAGGELFF
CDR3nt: TGTGCCAGCAAAGGGACTAATGCCGGGGGGGAGCTGTTTTTT

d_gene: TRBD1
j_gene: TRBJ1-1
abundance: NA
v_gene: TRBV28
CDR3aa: CASSPWDSWNTEAFF
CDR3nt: TGTGCCAGCAGTCCATGGGACAGTTGGAACACTGAAGCTTTCTTT

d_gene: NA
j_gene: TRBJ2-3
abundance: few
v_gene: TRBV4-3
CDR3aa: CASSQAVGSTDTQYF
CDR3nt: TGCGCCAGCAGCCAAGCAGTCGGTAGCACAGATACGCAGTATTTT

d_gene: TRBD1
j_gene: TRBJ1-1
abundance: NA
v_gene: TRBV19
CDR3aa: CASSIEGARTEAFF
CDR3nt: TGTGCCAGTAGTATCGAGGGGGCTCGCACTGAAGCTTTCTTT

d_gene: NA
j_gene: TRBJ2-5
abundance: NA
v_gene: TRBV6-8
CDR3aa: CASSYFPRRETQYF
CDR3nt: TGTGCCAGCAGTTACTTTCCACGGAGGGAGACCCAGTACTTC

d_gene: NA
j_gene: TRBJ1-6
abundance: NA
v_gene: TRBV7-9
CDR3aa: CASSSGSPLHF
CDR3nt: TGTGCCAGCAGCTCCGGTTCACCCCTCCACTTT

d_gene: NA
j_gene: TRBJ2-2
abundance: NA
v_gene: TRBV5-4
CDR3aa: CASSLALSNTGELFF
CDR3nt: TGTGCCAGCAGCTTGGCCTTAAGTAACACCGGGGAGCTGTTTTTT

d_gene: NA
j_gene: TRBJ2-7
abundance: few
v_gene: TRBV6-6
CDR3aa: CVSNEGGEQYF
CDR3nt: TGTGTCAGCAACGAGGGGGGCGAGCAGTACTTC

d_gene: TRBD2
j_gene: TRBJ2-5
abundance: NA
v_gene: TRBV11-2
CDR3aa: CASSPWLAGKETQYF
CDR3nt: TGTGCCAGCAGCCCCTGGTTAGCGGGTAAAGAGACCCAGTACTTC

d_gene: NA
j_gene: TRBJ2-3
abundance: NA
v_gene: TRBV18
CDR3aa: CASSPADRATSTDTQYF
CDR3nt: TGTGCCAGCTCACCCGCGGACAGAGCCACTAGCACAGATACGCAGTATTTT

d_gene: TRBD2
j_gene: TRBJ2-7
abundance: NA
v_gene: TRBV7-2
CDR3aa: CASSAGLPPSYF
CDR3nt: TGTGCCAGCAGCGCGGGACTACCCCCTTCCTATTTC

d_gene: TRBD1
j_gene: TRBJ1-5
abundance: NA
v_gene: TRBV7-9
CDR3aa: CASPGTDYSNQPQHF
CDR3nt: TGTGCCAGTCCCGGGACAGATTATAGCAATCAGCCCCAGCATTTT

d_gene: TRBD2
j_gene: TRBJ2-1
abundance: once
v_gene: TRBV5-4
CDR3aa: CASSTPGTSSDNEQFF
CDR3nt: TGTGCCAGCAGTACCCCCGGGACTAGCTCCGACAATGAGCAGTTCTTC

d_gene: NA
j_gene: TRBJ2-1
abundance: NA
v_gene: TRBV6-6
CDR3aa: CASGSPLANTYNEQFF
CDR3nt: TGTGCCAGCGGCTCCCCGTTGGCCAACACATACAATGAGCAGTTCTTC

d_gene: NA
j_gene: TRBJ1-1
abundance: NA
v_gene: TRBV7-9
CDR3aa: CASSSARGLEAITEAFF
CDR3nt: TGTGCCAGCAGCTCAGCCAGGGGTCTCGAGGCGATCACTGAAGCTTTCTTT

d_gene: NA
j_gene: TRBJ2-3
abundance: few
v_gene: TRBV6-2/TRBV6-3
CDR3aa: CASSYGAKRNTDTQYF
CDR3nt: TGTGCCAGCAGTTACGGGGCCAAGCGGAACACAGATACGCAGTATTTT

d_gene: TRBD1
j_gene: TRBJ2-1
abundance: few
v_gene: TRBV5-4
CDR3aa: CASSPRDRGHGEQFF
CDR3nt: TGTGCCAGCAGCCCCCGGGACAGGGGGCATGGTGAGCAGTTCTTC

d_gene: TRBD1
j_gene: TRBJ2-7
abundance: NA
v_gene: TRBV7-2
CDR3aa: CASSSTGTVSREQYF
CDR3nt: TGTGCCAGCAGCTCGACCGGGACAGTCTCACGCGAGCAGTACTTC

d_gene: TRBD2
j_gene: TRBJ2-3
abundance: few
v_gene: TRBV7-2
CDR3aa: CASSLQGLAGGPITDTQYF
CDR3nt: TGTGCCAGCAGCTTACAAGGACTAGCGGGAGGGCCAATCACAGATACGCAGTATTTT

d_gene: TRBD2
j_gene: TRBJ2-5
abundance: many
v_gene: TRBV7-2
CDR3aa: CASSLAAGGGETQYF
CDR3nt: TGTGCCAGCAGCTTAGCAGCGGGGGGTGGGGAGACCCAGTACTTC

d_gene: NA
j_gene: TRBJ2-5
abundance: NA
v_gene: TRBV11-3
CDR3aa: CASSLGATTSKETQYF
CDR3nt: TGTGCCAGCAGCTTAGGGGCAACAACCTCTAAAGAGACCCAGTACTTC

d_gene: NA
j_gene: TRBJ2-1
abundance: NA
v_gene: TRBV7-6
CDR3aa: CASSKSTIGYNEQFF
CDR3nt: TGTGCCAGCAGCAAGAGCACCATCGGGTACAATGAGCAGTTCTTC

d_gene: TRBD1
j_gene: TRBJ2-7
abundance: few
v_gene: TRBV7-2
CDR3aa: CASSPRAPGGYEQYF
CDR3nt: TGTGCCAGCAGCCCCCGGGCCCCAGGGGGCTACGAGCAGTACTTC

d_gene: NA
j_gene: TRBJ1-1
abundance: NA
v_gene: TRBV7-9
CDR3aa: CASSSAQNTEAFF
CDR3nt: TGTGCCAGCAGTTCGGCCCAGAACACTGAAGCTTTCTTT

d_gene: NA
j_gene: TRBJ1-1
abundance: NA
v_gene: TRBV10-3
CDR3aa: CAISESSLNTEAFF
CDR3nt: TGTGCCATCAGTGAGTCTTCTCTGAACACTGAAGCTTTCTTT

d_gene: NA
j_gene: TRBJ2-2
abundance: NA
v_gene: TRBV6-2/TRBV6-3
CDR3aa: CASSYGVSGELVF
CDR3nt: TGTGCCAGCAGTTACGGAGTCTCCGGGGAGCTGGTTTTT

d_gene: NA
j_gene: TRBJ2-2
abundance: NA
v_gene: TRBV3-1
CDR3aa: CASSQEGHDTGELFF
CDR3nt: TGTGCCAGCAGCCAAGAAGGGCATGACACCGGGGAGCTGTTTTTT

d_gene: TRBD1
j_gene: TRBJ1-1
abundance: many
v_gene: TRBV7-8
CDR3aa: CASSLYGGQLNTEAFF
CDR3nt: TGTGCCAGCAGCTTATACGGGGGACAGTTGAACACTGAAGCTTTCTTT

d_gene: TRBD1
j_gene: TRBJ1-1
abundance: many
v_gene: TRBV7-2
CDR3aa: CASSLDQGGLQALTEAFF
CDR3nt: TGTGCCAGCAGCTTAGATCAGGGGGGTTTACAGGCCCTCACTGAAGCTTTCTTT

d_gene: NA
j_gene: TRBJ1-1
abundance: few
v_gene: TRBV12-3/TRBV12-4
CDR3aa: CASSFGTPEAFF
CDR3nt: TGTGCCAGCAGTTTCGGTACGCCTGAAGCTTTCTTT

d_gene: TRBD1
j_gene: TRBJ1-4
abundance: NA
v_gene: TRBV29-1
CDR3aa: CSAAGQGHEKLFF
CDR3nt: TGCAGCGCTGCGGGACAGGGACATGAAAAACTGTTTTTT

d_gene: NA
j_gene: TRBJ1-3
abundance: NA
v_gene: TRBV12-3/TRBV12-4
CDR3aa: CATRLDGGNTIYF
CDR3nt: TGTGCCACCCGCCTGGATGGGGGAAACACCATATATTTT

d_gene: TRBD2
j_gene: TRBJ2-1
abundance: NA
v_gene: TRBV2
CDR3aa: CASGGLAGVDNEQFF
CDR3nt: TGTGCCAGCGGAGGACTAGCGGGGGTAGACAATGAGCAGTTCTTC

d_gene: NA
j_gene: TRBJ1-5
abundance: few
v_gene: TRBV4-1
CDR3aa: CASSFWGNQPQHF
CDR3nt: TGCGCCAGCAGCTTCTGGGGCAATCAGCCCCAGCATTTT

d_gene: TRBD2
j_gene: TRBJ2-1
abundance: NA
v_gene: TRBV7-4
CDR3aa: CASSLMEAGEWNEQFF
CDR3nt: TGTGCCAGCAGCTTAATGGAGGCGGGAGAGTGGAATGAGCAGTTCTTC

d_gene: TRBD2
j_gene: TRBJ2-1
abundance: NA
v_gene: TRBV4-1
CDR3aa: CASSHTGLAGGSYNEQFF
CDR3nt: TGCGCCAGCAGCCACACGGGACTAGCGGGGGGCTCCTACAATGAGCAGTTCTTC

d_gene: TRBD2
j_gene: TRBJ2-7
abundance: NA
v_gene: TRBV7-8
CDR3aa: CASSSPTSGRLDEQYF
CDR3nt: TGTGCCAGCAGCTCCCCTACTAGCGGGAGGCTCGACGAGCAGTACTTC

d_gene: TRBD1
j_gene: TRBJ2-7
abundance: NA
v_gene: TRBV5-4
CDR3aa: CASSGEQGATQYF
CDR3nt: TGTGCCAGCAGCGGTGAACAGGGGGCGACGCAGTACTTC

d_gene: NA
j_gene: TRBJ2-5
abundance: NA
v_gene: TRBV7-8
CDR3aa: CASSLGAIQETQYF
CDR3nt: TGTGCCAGCAGCTTAGGTGCTATCCAAGAGACCCAGTACTTC

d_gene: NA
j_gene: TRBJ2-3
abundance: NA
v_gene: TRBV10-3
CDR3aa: CAISESAGATDTQYF
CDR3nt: TGTGCCATCAGTGAGTCGGCGGGGGCAACAGATACGCAGTATTTT

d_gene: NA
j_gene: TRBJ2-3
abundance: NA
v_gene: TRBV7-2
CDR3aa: CASSLVSDRTDTQYF
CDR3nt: TGTGCCAGCAGCTTGGTTAGCGACCGCACAGATACGCAGTATTTT

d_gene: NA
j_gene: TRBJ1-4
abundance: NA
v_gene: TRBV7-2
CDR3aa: CASSPFTGTNEKLFF
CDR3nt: TGTGCCAGCAGCCCCTTCACGGGGACCAATGAAAAACTGTTTTTT

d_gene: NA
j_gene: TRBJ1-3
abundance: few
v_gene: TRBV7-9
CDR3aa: CASSLAPGNTIYF
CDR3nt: TGTGCCAGCAGCTTGGCTCCTGGAAACACCATATATTTT